This T cell receptor beta chain appears in the sequencing data of a study of T-cell reconstitution after alpha-beta-depleted transplantation in children. General study results and limits: Several hundred graft clones that had expanded were reportedly the source of alpha-beta T cells about two months after transplant. The authors attributed T-cell counts and diversity one year after transplant mostly to newly produced T cells.

The CDR3 covers 14 residues. The germline V and J ends were trimmed by 4 bases and 2 bases, with 12 bases remaining between them. Regarding this clonotype: The antigen is undetermined.

Molecular barcoding with unique molecular identifiers was used for the TCRbeta library. TCRdb re-called the PCR reads through MiXCR, storing one row per CDR3 protein. The sample yields about 210,000 distinct CDR3 sequences, roughly 15% seen once. The receptor was isolated from a male patient between 2 and 10 years old who had a stem cell transplant for acute lymphoblastic leukemia, so the T cells may come from the graft donor. This sample comprised PBMCs, mostly from graft donor cells, obtained 360 days after TCRalphabeta/CD19-depleted stem cell transplant. The chain uses TRBV12-3 or TRBV12-4 and TRBJ2-7; D is unclear. The CDR3 nucleotides are TGTGCCAGCAGTTCCCTCGGACGAACCTACGAGCAGTACTTC. Amino acids: CASSSLGRTYEQYF.